This TCR beta chain was documented in a study of blood T cell repertoires in COVID-19. For the study at large: PBMCs, B-cell-depleted T cells, or T cells were the source of the cDNA or gDNA that made up the material.

The table came from immunoSEQ multiplex PCR; TCRdb's copy has only in-frame clones and leaves some out. The sample has hundreds of thousands of clones; about nine tenths are singletons. CDR3 length: 13 residues. Germline CDR1 and CDR2: SQVTM and ANQGSEA. The junction had 6 bases not matched to a gene; V was cut back by 7 bases and J by 3 bases. The V gene is TRBV29-1, the J gene TRBJ1-1; TRBD1 agrees at 9 bases. The origin of this receptor is a woman in her thirties with active or convalescent COVID-19. Sequencing was carried out using peripheral blood. CDR3 nucleotides: TGCAGCGGGTACCGGGACAGGGACACTGAAGCTTTCTTT. It yields the protein CSGYRDRDTEAFF. Variable domain in full (rest from reference TRBV29-1 and TRBJ1-1): SAVISQKPSRDICQRGTSLTIQCQVDSQVTMMFWYRQQPGQSLTLIATANQGSEATYESGFVIDKFPISRPNLTFSTLTVSNMSPEDSSIYLCSGYRDRDTEAFFGQGTRLTVV.